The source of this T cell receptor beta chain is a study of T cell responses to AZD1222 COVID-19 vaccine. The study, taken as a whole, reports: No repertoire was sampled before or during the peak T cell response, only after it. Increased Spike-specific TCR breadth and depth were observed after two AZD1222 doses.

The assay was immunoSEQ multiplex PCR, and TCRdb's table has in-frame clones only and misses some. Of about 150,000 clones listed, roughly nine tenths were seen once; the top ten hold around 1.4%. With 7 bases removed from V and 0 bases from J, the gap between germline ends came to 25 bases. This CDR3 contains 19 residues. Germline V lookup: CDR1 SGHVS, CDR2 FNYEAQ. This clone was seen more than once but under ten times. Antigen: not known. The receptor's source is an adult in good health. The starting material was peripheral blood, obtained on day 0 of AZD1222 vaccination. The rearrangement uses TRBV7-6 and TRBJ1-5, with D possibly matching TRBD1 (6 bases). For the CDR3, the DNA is TGTGCCAGCAACTCAAACCATAGACAGGCTCAGTATAGCAATCAGCCCCAGCATTTT. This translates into CASNSNHRQAQYSNQPQHF.